This T cell receptor beta chain was captured in a study of T cells in women clearing cervical HPV infection. Turning to the study itself: HLA type stays a possible confounder, typing being limited. Study results and caveats: CIN3+ cases had significantly higher TCR repertoire richness than controls, but evenness did not differ.

All participants had a single incident cervical HPV16 infection, and prevalent HPV16 infections were excluded. Germline CDR1 and CDR2: SGHRS and YFSETQ. The CDR3 runs to 13 residues. V shed 3 bases, J shed 4 bases, and the junction held 2 bases outside the gene matches. A remark on this clone: The target antigen is unknown. The read gets to within 3 residues of the CDR3 end, and the germline J gene fills in the rest.

Genomic DNA, averaging about 1,300 ng per sample, yielded TCR beta CDR3 via immunoSEQ. TCRdb keeps only in-frame clones here, not all; method: immunoSEQ multiplex PCR. The sample has 25,000 to 35,000 clones. The sequenced material came from blood buffy coat. This clonotype was sampled from a woman between 18 and 75 years old with a cervical HPV16 infection that either progressed to CIN3+ or cleared (not recorded which). This chain links TRBV5-1 with TRBJ1-1; 8 nucleotides line up with TRBD1. The CDR3 reads CASSWGTGTEAFF. The CDR3 bases that were read are TGCGCCAGCAGCTGGGGGACAGGCACTGAA. Supplemented by reference TRBV5-1 and TRBJ1-1, the full variable domain reads KAGVTQTPRYLIKTRGQQVTLSCSPISGHRSVSWYQQTPGQGLQFLFEYFSETQRNKGNFPGRFSGRQFSNSRSEMNVSTLELGDSALYLCASSWGTGTEAFFGQGTRLTVV.